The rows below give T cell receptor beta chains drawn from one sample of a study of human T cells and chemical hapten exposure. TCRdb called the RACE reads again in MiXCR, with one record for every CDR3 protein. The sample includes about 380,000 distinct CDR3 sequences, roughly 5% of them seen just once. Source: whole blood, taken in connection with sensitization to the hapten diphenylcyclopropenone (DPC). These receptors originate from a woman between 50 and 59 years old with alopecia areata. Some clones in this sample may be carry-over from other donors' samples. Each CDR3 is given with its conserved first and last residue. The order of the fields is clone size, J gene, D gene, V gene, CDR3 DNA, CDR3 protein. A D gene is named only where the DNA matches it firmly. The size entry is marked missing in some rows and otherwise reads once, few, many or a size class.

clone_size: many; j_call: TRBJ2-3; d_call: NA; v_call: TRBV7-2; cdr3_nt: TGTGCCAGCAGCCGAAGGGCCGTAGATACGCAGTATTTT; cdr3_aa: CASSRRAVDTQYF
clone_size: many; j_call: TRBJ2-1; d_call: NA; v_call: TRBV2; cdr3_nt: TGTGCCAGCAGCCCAGGGAGAAATCCTGAGCAGTTCTTC; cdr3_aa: CASSPGRNPEQFF
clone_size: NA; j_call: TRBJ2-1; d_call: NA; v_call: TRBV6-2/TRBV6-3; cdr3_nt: TGTGCCAGCAGGGACAACTCCTACAATGAGCAGTTCTTC; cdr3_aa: CASRDNSYNEQFF
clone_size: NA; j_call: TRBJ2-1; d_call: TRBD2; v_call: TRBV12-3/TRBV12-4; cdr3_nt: TGTGCCAGCAGTTCCATGGTGTGGACTAGCAGTGAGCAGTTCTTC; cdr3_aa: CASSSMVWTSSEQFF
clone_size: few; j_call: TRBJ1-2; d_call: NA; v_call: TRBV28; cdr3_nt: TGTGCCAGCAGTTTGGAGTACTATGGCTACACCTTC; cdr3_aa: CASSLEYYGYTF
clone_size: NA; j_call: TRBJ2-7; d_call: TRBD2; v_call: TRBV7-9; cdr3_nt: TGTGCCAGCAGCCCCTTCGGGCTAGCGGGGGTACATTACGAGCAGTACTTC; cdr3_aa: CASSPFGLAGVHYEQYF
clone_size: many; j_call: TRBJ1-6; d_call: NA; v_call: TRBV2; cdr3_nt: TGTGCCAGCGTGCGGGGGAGGGGTTCACCCCTCCACTTT; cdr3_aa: CASVRGRGSPLHF
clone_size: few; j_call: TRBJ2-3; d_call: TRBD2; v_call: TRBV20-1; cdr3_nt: TGCAGTGCTAGACCACTAGCGGGAGGCGGTGATACGCAGTATTTT; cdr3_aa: CSARPLAGGGDTQYF
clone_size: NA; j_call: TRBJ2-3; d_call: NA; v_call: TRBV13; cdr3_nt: TGTGCCAGCATCAGGGGTAACACAGATACGCAGTATTTT; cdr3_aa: CASIRGNTDTQYF
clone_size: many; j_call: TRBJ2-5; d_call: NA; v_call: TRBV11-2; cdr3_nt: TGTGCCAGCAGCTTAGATCTTCGGGGGAGGTCGAACAAAGAGACCCAGTACTTC; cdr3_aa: CASSLDLRGRSNKETQYF
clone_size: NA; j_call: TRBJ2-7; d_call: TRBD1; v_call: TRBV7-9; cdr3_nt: TGTGCCAGCAGCCCGAGGGACAGGGACGCAGCCTACGAGCAGTACTTC; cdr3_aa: CASSPRDRDAAYEQYF
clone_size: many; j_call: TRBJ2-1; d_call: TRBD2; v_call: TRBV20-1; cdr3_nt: TGCAGTGCTCGCCCCGGGACTAGCGGTCTATCCTACAATGAGCAGTTCTTC; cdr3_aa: CSARPGTSGLSYNEQFF
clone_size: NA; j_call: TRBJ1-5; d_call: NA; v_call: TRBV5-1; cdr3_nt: TGCGCCAGCAGCCTGGAGGGACTGGGTAGCAATCAGCCCCAGCATTTT; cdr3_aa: CASSLEGLGSNQPQHF
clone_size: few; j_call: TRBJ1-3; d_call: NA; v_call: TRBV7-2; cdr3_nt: TGTGCCAGCAGCCCGCGGGCCTTGACTGGAAACACCATATATTTT; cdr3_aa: CASSPRALTGNTIYF
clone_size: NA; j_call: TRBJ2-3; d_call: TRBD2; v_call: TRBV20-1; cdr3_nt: TGCAGTGCTACTAGCGGGAGGCTAGCAGATACGCAGTATTTT; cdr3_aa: CSATSGRLADTQYF
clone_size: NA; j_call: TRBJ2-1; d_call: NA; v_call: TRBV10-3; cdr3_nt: TGTGCCATCGGTCCGGAACCCGTGAAGCAGTTCTTC; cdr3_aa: CAIGPEPVKQFF
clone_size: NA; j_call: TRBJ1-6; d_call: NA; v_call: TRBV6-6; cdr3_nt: TGTGCCAGCAGTTTCCCAGGGGACGCACCCCTCCACTTT; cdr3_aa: CASSFPGDAPLHF
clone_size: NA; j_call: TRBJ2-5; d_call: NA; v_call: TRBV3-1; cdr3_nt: TGTGCCAGCAGCCAAGCTACAGGGCGAGAGACCCAGTACTTC; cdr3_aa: CASSQATGRETQYF
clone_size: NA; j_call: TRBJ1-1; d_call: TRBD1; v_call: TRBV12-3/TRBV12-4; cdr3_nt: TGTGCCAGCAGTGGGGACAGGGGGCACACTGAAGCTTTCTTT; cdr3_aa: CASSGDRGHTEAFF
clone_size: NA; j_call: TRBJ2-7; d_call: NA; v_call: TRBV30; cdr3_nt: TGTGCCTGGTCCCCAGGGTTGGGAGCCTACGAGCAGTACTTC; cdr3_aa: CAWSPGLGAYEQYF
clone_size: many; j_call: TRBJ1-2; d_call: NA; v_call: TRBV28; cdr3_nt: TGTGCCAGCAGTCCCCCCGGCTACACCTTC; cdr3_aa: CASSPPGYTF
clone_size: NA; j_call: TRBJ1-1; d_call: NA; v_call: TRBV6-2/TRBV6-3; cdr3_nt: TGTGCCAGCAGCCCGACACCCATGAACACTGAAGCTTTCTTT; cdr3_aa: CASSPTPMNTEAFF
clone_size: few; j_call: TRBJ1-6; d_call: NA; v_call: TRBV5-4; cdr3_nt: TGTGCCAGCAGCTTGGGTGGCATCGCTTATGATTCACCCCTCCACTTT; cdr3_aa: CASSLGGIAYDSPLHF
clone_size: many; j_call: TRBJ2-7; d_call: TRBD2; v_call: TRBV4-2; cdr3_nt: TGTGCCAGCAGCCAAGATGCTAGCGGGGGGAGCGAGCAGTACTTC; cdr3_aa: CASSQDASGGSEQYF
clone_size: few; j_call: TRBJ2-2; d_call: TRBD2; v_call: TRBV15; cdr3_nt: TGTGCCACCAGCAGAGCAGGACTAGCGGGACCGATTAACACCGGGGAGCTGTTTTTT; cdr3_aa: CATSRAGLAGPINTGELFF
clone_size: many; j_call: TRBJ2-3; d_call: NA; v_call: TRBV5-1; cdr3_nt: TGCGCCAGCAGCTTGGCGACGGGCACCTCTAGCACAGATACGCAGTATTTT; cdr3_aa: CASSLATGTSSTDTQYF
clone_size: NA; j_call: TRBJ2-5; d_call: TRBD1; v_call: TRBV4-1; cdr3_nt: TGCGCCAGCAGCCAGACAGGGTTAGAGACCCAGTACTTC; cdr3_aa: CASSQTGLETQYF
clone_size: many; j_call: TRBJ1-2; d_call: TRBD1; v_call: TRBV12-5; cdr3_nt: TGTGCTAGTGGTTTGATCGGGACAGGGGATGGCTACACCTTC; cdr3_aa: CASGLIGTGDGYTF
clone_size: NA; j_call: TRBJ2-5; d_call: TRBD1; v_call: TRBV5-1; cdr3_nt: TGCGCCAGCAGCGTATCATCCGGGACAGGGGTAGAGACCCAGTACTTC; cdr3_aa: CASSVSSGTGVETQYF
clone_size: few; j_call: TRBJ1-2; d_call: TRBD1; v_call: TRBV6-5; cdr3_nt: TGTGCCAGCAGTTATTCAGGGGGCGATGGCTACACCTTC; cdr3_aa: CASSYSGGDGYTF
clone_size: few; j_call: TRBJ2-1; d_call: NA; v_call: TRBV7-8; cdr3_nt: TGTGCCAGCAGCCTTCCCCAGGACTCCAACAATGAGCAGTTCTTC; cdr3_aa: CASSLPQDSNNEQFF
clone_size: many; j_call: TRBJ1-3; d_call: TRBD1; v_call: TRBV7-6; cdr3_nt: TGTGCCAGCAGCGGGACAGCAAACACCATATATTTT; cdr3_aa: CASSGTANTIYF
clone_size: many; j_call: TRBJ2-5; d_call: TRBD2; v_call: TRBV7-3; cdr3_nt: TGTGCCAGCAGCTTGGAGCGGGGCCACCAAGAGACCCAGTACTTC; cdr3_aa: CASSLERGHQETQYF
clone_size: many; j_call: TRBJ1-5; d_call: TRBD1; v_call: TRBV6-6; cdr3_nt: TGTGCCAGCACTGGGACAGCATCTCAGCCCCAGCATTTT; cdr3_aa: CASTGTASQPQHF
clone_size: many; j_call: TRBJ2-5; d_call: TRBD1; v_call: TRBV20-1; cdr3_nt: TGCAGTGCTAGGAAGGGGGCCCAAGAGACCCAGTACTTC; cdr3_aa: CSARKGAQETQYF
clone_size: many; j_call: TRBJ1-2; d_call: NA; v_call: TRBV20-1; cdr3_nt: TGCAGTGCTAGCACGTTGGTCACTGGCTACACCTTC; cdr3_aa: CSASTLVTGYTF
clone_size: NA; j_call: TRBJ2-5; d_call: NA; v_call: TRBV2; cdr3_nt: TGTGCCAGCAGTGAATGGTACCCTCAAGAGACCCAGTACTTC; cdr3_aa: CASSEWYPQETQYF
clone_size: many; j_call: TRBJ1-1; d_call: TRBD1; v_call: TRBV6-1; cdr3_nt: TGTGCCAGCACCGTACAGGGGGCAGGCACTGAAGCTTTCTTT; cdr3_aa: CASTVQGAGTEAFF
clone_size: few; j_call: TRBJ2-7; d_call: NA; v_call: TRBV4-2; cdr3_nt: TGTGCCAGCAGCCAAGATGGACAGTGGGGGAACGAGCAGTACTTC; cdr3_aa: CASSQDGQWGNEQYF
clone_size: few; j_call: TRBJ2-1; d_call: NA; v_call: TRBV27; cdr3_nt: TGTGCCAGCAGTCCGACTAGTTCGCATGAGCAGTTCTTC; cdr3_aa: CASSPTSSHEQFF
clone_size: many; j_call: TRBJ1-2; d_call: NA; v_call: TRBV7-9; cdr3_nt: TGTGCCAGCTCGAACAGGGATTATGGCTACACCTTC; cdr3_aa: CASSNRDYGYTF
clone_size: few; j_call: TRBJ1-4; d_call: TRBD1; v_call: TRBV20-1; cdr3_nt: TGCAGTGCCCAACAGGGGGCGGAGGAAAAACTGTTTTTT; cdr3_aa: CSAQQGAEEKLFF
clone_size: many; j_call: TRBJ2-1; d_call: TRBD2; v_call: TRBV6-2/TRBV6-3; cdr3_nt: TGTGCCAGCAGTTACGTCCTGGGACTAGCGGGAGGAGAGCAGTTCTTC; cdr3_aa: CASSYVLGLAGGEQFF
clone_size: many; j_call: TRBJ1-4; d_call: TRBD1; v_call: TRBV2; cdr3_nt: TGCGCCAGCAGCTTGCAGGGGGCGGATGAAAAACTGTTTTTT; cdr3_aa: CASSLQGADEKLFF
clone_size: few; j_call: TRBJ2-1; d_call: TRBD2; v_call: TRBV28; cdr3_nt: TGTGCCAGCAAGACTAGCGGTGAAAATGAGCAGTTCTTC; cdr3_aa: CASKTSGENEQFF
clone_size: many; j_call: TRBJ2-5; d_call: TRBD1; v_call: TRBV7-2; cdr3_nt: TGTGCCAGCAGCTCGTCCGACAGGGACCAAGAGACCCAGTACTTC; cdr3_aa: CASSSSDRDQETQYF